The rows below give T cell receptor beta chains drawn from one sample of a study of Graves' ophthalmopathy and Graves' hyperthyroidism. TCRdb passed the multiplex PCR reads through MiXCR, listing each CDR3 protein once. The table shows over a million distinct CDR3 sequences, with about two fifths occurring only once. Sequenced sample: peripheral blood or thyroid tissue (not recorded which). These TCRs come from an adult man with Graves' hyperthyroidism. The CDR3 runs from the conserved cysteine through the conserved F or W. A D gene is named only where the DNA matches it firmly. Clone size appears in some rows only: once, few, many, or a class for an expanded clone.

TRBV5-1	TRBD1	NA	TRBJ2-7	CASSSYTGQGYEQYF	TGCGCCAGCAGCTCGTACACGGGACAGGGCTACGAGCAGTACTTC
TRBV14	NA	many	TRBJ1-2	CASSQTNYYPTF	TGTGCCAGCAGCCAAACCAACTACTATCCCACCTTC
TRBV29-1	NA	many	TRBJ1-2	CSVEPTGPTNYGYTF	TGCAGCGTTGAACCGACAGGACCTACGAACTATGGCTACACCTTC
TRBV24-1	NA	few	TRBJ1-5	CATRAGGDQQPQHF	TGTGCCACCAGGGCTGGGGGGGATCAGCAGCCCCAGCATTTT
TRBV19	NA	NA	TRBJ1-1	CASSTDRTGEAFF	TGTGCCAGTAGTACCGACCGGACGGGAGAAGCTTTCTTT
TRBV10-3	TRBD2	NA	TRBJ2-5	CAIRGLAGASAGTQYF	TGTGCCATCAGGGGACTAGCGGGGGCCAGTGCGGGGACCCAGTACTTC
TRBV6-5	NA	NA	TRBJ2-7	CASNSGTTYEQYF	TGTGCCAGCAACTCCGGGACAACTTACGAGCAGTACTTC
TRBV2	NA	NA	TRBJ2-2	CASSSLYTRELFF	TGTGCCAGCAGCAGCCTTTACACCCGGGAGCTGTTTTTT
TRBV7-8	TRBD1	few	TRBJ1-1	CASSLAGVRGIGEAFF	TGTGCCAGCAGCCTCGCGGGTGTCAGGGGGATTGGTGAAGCTTTCTTT
TRBV4-3	NA	NA	TRBJ2-7	CASSQDTAQGGPYEQYF	TGCGCCAGCAGCCAAGATACGGCGCAGGGAGGACCCTACGAGCAGTACTTC
TRBV28	NA	NA	TRBJ1-5	CASSLWYSSATEVAQPQHF	TGTGCCAGCAGTTTATGGTATAGCTCAGCGACAGAAGTGGCGCAGCCCCAGCATTTT
TRBV12-3/TRBV12-4	NA	few	TRBJ2-5	CASSPWGEYQETQYF	TGTGCCAGCAGTCCGTGGGGAGAGTACCAAGAGACCCAGTACTTC
TRBV10-3	NA	NA	TRBJ2-7	CAISDFGQGTYEQYF	TGTGCCATCAGTGATTTTGGTCAGGGAACCTACGAGCAGTACTTC
TRBV19	NA	NA	TRBJ2-2	CASRRLGFLGTGELLF	TGTGCCAGTAGAAGACTGGGGTTCCTCGGAACCGGGGAGCTGCTTTTT
TRBV7-9	TRBD1	NA	TRBJ1-1	CASSLTTGLTEAFF	TGTGCCAGCAGCTTAACGACAGGGCTGACTGAAGCTTTCTTT
TRBV11-2	NA	once	TRBJ1-4	CASSRDDEKLFF	TGTGCCAGCAGCCGGGACGATGAAAAACTGTTTTTT
TRBV12-3/TRBV12-4	NA	many	TRBJ1-5	CASSFQLNQPQHF	TGTGCCAGCAGTTTCCAGTTGAATCAGCCCCAGCATTTT
TRBV5-1	NA	many	TRBJ1-1	CASGKTGPRNTEAFF	TGCGCCAGCGGTAAAACAGGGCCTCGGAACACTGAAGCTTTCTTT
TRBV29-1	TRBD2	many	TRBJ2-7	CSVEEGLAGVYEQYF	TGCAGCGTTGAAGAGGGACTAGCGGGAGTCTACGAGCAGTACTTC
TRBV7-2	NA	NA	TRBJ2-5	CASSLLIRGTQYF	TGTGCCAGCAGCTTACTAATCCGGGGGACCCAGTACTTC
TRBV2	NA	once	TRBJ1-6	CASSTPGSSYNSPLHF	TGTGCCAGCAGCACCCCAGGGAGTTCCTATAATTCACCCCTCCACTTT
TRBV29-1	NA	many	TRBJ2-5	CSVTHGRHETQYF	TGCAGCGTAACGCATGGGCGCCACGAGACCCAGTACTTC
TRBV7-3	NA	NA	TRBJ2-7	CASSYSLSLEQYF	TGTGCCAGCAGTTACTCTCTGTCTTTGGAGCAGTACTTC
TRBV29-1	NA	NA	TRBJ2-1	CSVVPPWVDNEQFF	TGCAGCGTCGTACCTCCGTGGGTAGACAATGAGCAGTTCTTC
TRBV20-1	NA	NA	TRBJ1-2	CSANIRGVSGYTF	TGCAGTGCTAACATCAGGGGCGTCTCTGGCTACACCTTC
TRBV5-8	NA	few	TRBJ2-6	CASSSFPLGTGANVLTF	TGTGCCAGCAGCTCATTTCCGCTAGGTACTGGGGCCAACGTCCTGACTTTC
TRBV20-1	NA	many	TRBJ2-7	CSARDPDKPYEQYF	TGCAGTGCTAGAGATCCCGACAAGCCCTACGAGCAGTACTTC